The 29 T cell receptor beta chains reported below all come from one sample, sequenced in a study of shared clonotypes between healthy human individuals. TCRdb keeps only in-frame clones here, not all; method: immunoSEQ multiplex PCR. The sample shows over a million clones, about 80% of them seen only once. Sequenced material: memory CD4+ T cells from PBMCs. Documented subset: CD45RA-negative fraction. These receptors were obtained from a young man in good health. Some clones in this sample may be carry-over from other donors' samples.

The chain has TRBV4-2 and TRBJ2-5; D is possibly TRBD1 (5 bases). The closer fit of TRBJ2-7 to the DNA end suggests the J call may be wrong. The CDR3 extends over 11 amino acids. Germline V gene sequence: CDR1 LGHNA, CDR2 YNFKEQ. The DNA for the CDR3 is TGTGCCAGCAGCCAAAGGGGCGAGCAGTACTTC. As protein: CASSQRGEQYF.

The J gene is TRBJ2-4, the V gene TRBV27; the match to TRBD2 covers 7 bases. Germline CDR1 and CDR2: MNHEY and SMNVEV (reference sequence). The CDR3 runs 13 residues. V trimming: 6 bases; J trimming: 6 bases; junction bases outside the gene matches: 5. This CDR3 reads CASRAASGNIQYF. CDR3 sequence (DNA): TGTGCCAGCAGGGCGGCTAGCGGAAACATTCAGTACTTC.

The CDR3 loop is CATSTGGALAKNIQYF. The DNA for the CDR3 is TGTGCCACCAGCACAGGGGGGGCCCTGGCCAAAAACATTCAGTACTTC. This chain connects TRBV15 to TRBJ2-4, with D perhaps assigned TRBD1 or TRBD2 (7 bases each). This CDR3 contains 16 residues. The V end was cut by 4 bases, the J end by 1 base, with 14 bases between. The germline V gene encodes CDR1 LNHNV and CDR2 YYDKDF (reference sequence).

The chain joins TRBV4-3 to TRBJ2-7; 7 bases are shared with TRBD2. V trimming: 3 bases; J trimming: 1 base; junction bases outside the gene matches: 6. Germline V CDR1 and CDR2: LGHNA, YSLEER. The CDR3 extends over 15 amino acids. The CDR3 DNA follows: TGCGCCAGCAGCCAGAATCTAGCGGAGTCCTACGAGCAGTACTTC. Amino acid sequence: CASSQNLAESYEQYF.

V and J are TRBV6-4 and TRBJ2-7; the D gene is possibly TRBD1 (6 bases). The CDR3 is 18 residues long. Germline CDR1 and CDR2: MRHNA and SNTAGT. Deletions cut 0 bases from V and 4 bases from J, with 22 bases between. CDR3 sequence: CASSDSGTLVIDRYEQYF. The CDR3 nucleotides are TGTGCCAGCAGTGACTCAGGGACGCTTGTGATTGACAGGTACGAGCAGTACTTC.

The rearrangement uses TRBV9 and TRBJ2-3, with D perhaps assigned TRBD1 or TRBD2 (5 bases each). This CDR3 has 16 residues. CDR1 SGDLS and CDR2 YYNGEE come from the germline V gene. V lost 0 bases and J lost 1, with 12 bases in between. CDR3 nucleotides: TGTGCCAGCAGCGTAGATGAGGGACGGGGCACAGATACGCAGTATTTT. It translates to CASSVDEGRGTDTQYF.

CDR3 loop: CASSPTGGKYEQYF. The DNA for the CDR3 is TGTGCCAGCAGCCCCACTGGGGGGAAGTACGAGCAGTACTTC. The J gene is TRBJ2-7, the V gene TRBV7-9, with D tentatively TRBD2 (6 bases). V lost 5 bases and J 4 bases, leaving 15 bases between the germline ends. The CDR3 covers 14 residues. From germline, CDR1 is SEHNR and CDR2 FQNEAQ (reference sequence).

The gene calls are TRBV9 and TRBJ1-2, with D maybe TRBD1 (6 bases). This CDR3 has 16 residues. Trimming took 3 bases from V and 4 from J, leaving 19 bases between them. The germline gives CDR1 SGDLS, CDR2 YYNGEE. CDR3 residues: CASSGSGTKRIYGYTF. CDR3 DNA: TGTGCCAGCAGCGGGTCCGGGACAAAGAGAATCTATGGCTACACCTTC.

V gene TRBV19 combines with J gene TRBJ1-5; the D is unclear. Deletions cut 10 bases from V and 3 bases from J, with 13 bases between. Germline CDR1 LNHDA, CDR2 SQIVND (reference sequence). CDR3 length equals 13 residues. The CDR3 spells CATSPGINQPQHF. CDR3 nucleotides: TGTGCCACCTCCCCAGGCATCAATCAGCCCCAGCATTTT.

This clone was seen once. This chain uses TRBV9 with TRBJ2-1, with D uncertain. Trimming removed 3 bases from V and 2 bases from J, with 12 bases in between. CDR3 size: 15 residues. The V gene's germline CDR1 is SGDLS and CDR2 YYNGEE. CDR3 bases: TGTGCCAGCAGCGGGGAAGGGTCCCCCTACAATGAGCAGTTCTTC. This gives the protein CASSGEGSPYNEQFF. Looking up the rest from reference TRBV9 and TRBJ2-1 gives the full variable domain: DSGVTQTPKHLITATGQRVTLRCSPRSGDLSVYWYQQSLDQGLQFLIQYYNGEERAKGNILERFSAQQFPDLHSELNLSSLELGDSALYFCASSGEGSPYNEQFFGPGTRLTVL.

In this sample, this clone turned up a few times. The rearrangement links TRBV2 to TRBJ1-1, with 10 bases that match TRBD1. The V gene's germline CDR1 is SNHLY and CDR2 FYNNEI. V dropped 10 bases and J dropped 4; count of bases not matched to a gene: 9. The CDR3 consists of 14 residues. CDR3: CATIPTGGRTEAFF. For the CDR3, the DNA is TGTGCCACCATACCGACAGGGGGCCGCACTGAAGCTTTCTTT.

A single count supports this clone. V gene TRBV5-1 combines with J gene TRBJ2-1; the D gene is possibly TRBD2 (5 bases). Trimming shortened V by 0 bases and J by 3 bases, and 10 bases separated the two germline ends. The CDR3 sequence is 15 residues long. In germline, CDR1 is SGHRS, CDR2 YFSETQ. CDR3: CASSLGAGGYNEQFF. The CDR3 nucleotides are TGCGCCAGCAGCTTGGGGGCAGGAGGCTACAATGAGCAGTTCTTC.

The chain links TRBV29-1 to TRBJ1-5, with D possibly TRBD1 on 5 matching bases. The CDR3 spans 14 residues. The V end was cut by 5 bases, the J end by 6 bases, with 17 bases between. The V gene's germline CDR1 is SQVTM and CDR2 ANQGSEA. The CDR3 sequence is CSVTYRNSLQPQHF. As DNA, the CDR3 is TGCAGCGTTACTTACAGGAACTCCCTTCAGCCCCAGCATTTT.

A single count supports this clone. The chain couples TRBV6-1 to TRBJ1-5, with a possible D match to TRBD1 (6 bases). The CDR3 contains 13 residues. Deletions cut 3 bases from V and 11 bases from J, with 14 bases between. Per the germline V gene, CDR1 is MNHNS and CDR2 is SASEGT. CDR3 sequence: CASSETGGMAQHF. The CDR3 coding sequence is TGTGCCAGCAGTGAGACAGGTGGAATGGCCCAGCATTTT.

J is TRBJ2-1 and V is TRBV11-3; the D call may be TRBD1 or TRBD2 (5 bases each). The germline gives CDR1 SGHNT, CDR2 YENEEA. The CDR3 is made up of 13 amino acids. The V gene lost 5 bases and the J gene lost 6 bases, with 11 bases spanning the gap. The CDR3 DNA sequence: TGTGCCAGCAGCGGGGGACCAGCCAATGAGCAGTTCTTC. Protein product: CASSGGPANEQFF.

The chain carries TRBV5-1 and TRBJ1-1, with D possibly TRBD1 on 5 matching bases. CDR3 size: 13 residues. V lost 8 bases and J lost 3, with 14 bases in between. The germline V gene encodes CDR1 SGHRS and CDR2 YFSETQ. The CDR3 DNA reads as TGCGCCAGTAACCAGGGATGGGACACTGAAGCTTTCTTT. Translating it yields CASNQGWDTEAFF.

This clone was counted ten times or more. This rearrangement joins TRBV4-1 to TRBJ2-3; a possible D gene is TRBD2 (6 bases). Per germline, CDR1 MGHRA and CDR2 YSYEKL. V was shortened by 0 bases and J by 14 bases, with 15 bases between the two germline ends. This CDR3 comprises 13 residues. The CDR3: CASSQDATREGYF. CDR3 nucleotides: TGCGCCAGCAGCCAAGACGCGACTAGAGAAGGGTATTTT.

The chain employs TRBV15 and TRBJ1-1; the match to TRBD1 covers 7 bases. The CDR3 has 13 residues. Germline values: CDR1 LNHNV, CDR2 YYDKDF (reference sequence). After removal of 6 bases from V and 4 bases from J, the junction contained 5 bases not matched to a gene. The CDR3 region is CATSRGPGTEAFF. CDR3 sequence (DNA): TGTGCCACCAGTAGGGGGCCTGGCACTGAAGCTTTCTTT.

The chain is built from TRBV7-3 and TRBJ2-1, with 10 bases aligning to TRBD2. The CDR3 has 15 amino acids. Germline V gene sequence: CDR1 SGHTA, CDR2 FQGTGA. After removal of 5 bases from V and 6 bases from J, the junction contained 7 bases not matched to a gene. Written as DNA, the CDR3 is TGTGCCAGCAGCCCTAGCGGGAGAGCCACCAATGAGCAGTTCTTC. It specifies CASSPSGRATNEQFF.

This chain links TRBV9 with TRBJ1-3, with D perhaps matching TRBD1 (6 bases). Trimming left V 6 bases short and J 3 bases short, with 13 bases between. Per the germline V gene, CDR1 is SGDLS and CDR2 is YYNGEE. CDR3 length: 14 residues. For the CDR3, the DNA is TGTGCCAGCAAGCAGGGGTTAAGTGGAAACACCATATATTTT. It specifies CASKQGLSGNTIYF. The whole variable domain, filled in from reference TRBV9 and TRBJ1-3, reads DSGVTQTPKHLITATGQRVTLRCSPRSGDLSVYWYQQSLDQGLQFLIQYYNGEERAKGNILERFSAQQFPDLHSELNLSSLELGDSALYFCASKQGLSGNTIYFGEGSWLTVV.

This clone appeared a single time. A junction boundary mismatches the germline segment, possibly from a read error. The rearrangement links TRBV18 to TRBJ1-4; D not certain. The germline V gene encodes CDR1 KGHSH and CDR2 LQKENI. This CDR3 contains 14 residues. The CDR3 coding sequence is TGTGCCAGCACACCACCGGAGCGCAATGAAAAACTGTTTTTT. Its translation is CASTPPERNEKLFF.

This clone was observed a few times. This chain uses TRBV10-3 with TRBJ1-1; 10 bases agree with TRBD1. The V segment lost 4 bases and the J segment 10 bases; nucleotides outside the gene matches: 9. From germline, CDR1 is ENHRY and CDR2 SYGVKD. This CDR3 has 14 residues. The CDR3 DNA reads TGTGCCATCAGTGCTCGGGGACAGGGGTTGTCAGCTTTCTTT. Translated, it gives CAISARGQGLSAFF.

The V call is TRBV7-9, the J call TRBJ2-7; TRBD1 might be the D (6 bases). The CDR3 is 15 residues long. V lost 5 bases and J 0 bases, leaving 14 bases between the germline ends. From germline, CDR1 is SEHNR and CDR2 FQNEAQ (reference sequence). The CDR3 region has the DNA TGTGCCAGCAGCCCTCGGAGGACAGTCTCCTACGAGCAGTACTTC. Its protein is CASSPRRTVSYEQYF.

The chain recombines TRBV11-2 with TRBJ2-1, with D unclear. The CDR3 spans 14 residues. Germline values: CDR1 SGHAT, CDR2 FQNNGV. V lost 6 bases, J lost 5 bases, and 14 bases lay in between. CDR3 bases: TGTGCCAGCAGTAAGGACCGCCCGGACAATGAGCAGTTCTTC. Translated, it gives CASSKDRPDNEQFF.

The chain couples TRBV7-9 to TRBJ1-2, with 9 bases aligning to TRBD1. Germline V gene lookup returns CDR1 SEHNR and CDR2 FQNEAQ (reference sequence). Germline trimming cut 5 bases from V and 4 bases from J; bases unmatched to any gene: 5. This CDR3 has 14 residues. CDR3 bases: TGTGCCAGCAGCCGGGGGGACAGGGCCTATGGCTACACCTTC. Its translation: CASSRGDRAYGYTF.

This clone was detected once. The J gene is TRBJ2-1, the V gene TRBV7-9, with a possible D match to TRBD2 (5 bases). The CDR3 is 14 amino acids. The V gene's germline CDR1 is SEHNR and CDR2 FQNEAQ (reference sequence). V was pared by 6 bases and J by 3 bases, with 12 bases between. The CDR3 DNA is TGTGCCAGCAGTCCCGCCACTAGCTACAATGAGCAGTTCTTC. The encoded protein is CASSPATSYNEQFF.

V gene TRBV7-9 combines with J gene TRBJ1-5; weak D call: TRBD1 (6 bases). The germline CDR1 and CDR2 sequences are SEHNR and FQNEAQ (reference sequence). V was cut by 1 base and J by 2 bases, with 15 bases left in between. CDR3 size: 17 residues. CDR3 amino acids: CASSLGLRGGRNQPQHF. The CDR3 coding sequence is TGTGCCAGCAGCTTAGGGCTTCGGGGGGGGCGCAATCAGCCCCAGCATTTT.

This sequence joins TRBV28 and TRBJ1-2; 10 bases map to TRBD1. Germline V gene lookup returns CDR1 MDHEN and CDR2 SYDVKM. The CDR3 runs 19 residues. V gave up 5 bases and J gave up 1 base; unmatched junction bases: 16. CDR3 in amino acids: CASSAVKGTGAKDNYGYTF. The CDR3 nucleotides read TGTGCCAGCAGTGCAGTCAAAGGGACAGGGGCGAAGGATAACTATGGCTACACCTTC.

The rearrangement uses TRBV7-3 and TRBJ1-5, with D possibly matching TRBD1 (6 bases). CDR3 length: 17 amino acids. The germline V gene has CDR1 SGHTA and CDR2 FQGTGA. Trimming removed 8 bases from V and 2 bases from J, with 22 bases in between. In nucleotides, the CDR3 is TGTGCCAGCGCCCCGCACGTGGGGGGGGCAGGCAATCAGCCCCAGCATTTT. It codes for CASAPHVGGAGNQPQHF.